This is a list of T cell receptor beta chains from one sample in a study of regulatory T cells in long-lasting Graves disease. TCRdb recomputed calls from the multiplex PCR reads with MiXCR, one row per CDR3 protein. The table records 500,000 to 800,000 distinct CDR3 sequences, 25% to 35% of them present only once. The sample here was peripheral blood mononuclear cells (PBMCs), taken when the disease was refractory, from a patient treated with antithyroid drugs. These TCRs come from a female donor with Graves disease. Both conserved end residues are part of each CDR3.

length	J	V	CDR3
16	TRBJ1-3	TRBV29-1	CSVTTPAEGSGNTIYF
17	TRBJ1-5	TRBV19	CASSITGTVDGNQPQHF
15	TRBJ1-6	TRBV19	CASSKGALYNSPLHF
17	TRBJ2-6	TRBV5-6	CASRGGLPFSGANVLTF
15	TRBJ1-1	TRBV6-1	CASRGGQGLGTEAFF
12	TRBJ1-2	TRBV29-1	CSLEDSTNGYTF
17	TRBJ2-6	TRBV4-1	CASSQGTEFIGANVLTF
15	TRBJ1-6	TRBV6-1	CASSEAGQSNSPLHF
12	TRBJ1-1	TRBV2	CASRDVGLLAFF
14	TRBJ2-5	TRBV9	CASSVAQGGQTQYF
15	TRBJ1-2	TRBV6-1	CASSEAGTANYGYTF
15	TRBJ2-6	TRBV12-3/TRBV12-4	CASSPQGYGANVLTF
16	TRBJ2-4	TRBV3-1	CASSQTRFGDRNIQYF
13	TRBJ1-1	TRBV30	CAWSRTGFTEAFF
13	TRBJ1-4	TRBV2	CAGGQEINEKLFF
14	TRBJ2-3	TRBV20-1	CSARETGSTDTQYF
11	TRBJ2-1	TRBV29-1	CSATQLNEQFF
16	TRBJ1-2	TRBV6-5	CASSYSSWTPTYGYTF
16	TRBJ1-6	TRBV7-6	CASRNDREGYNSPLHF
13	TRBJ2-5	TRBV10-3	CAISRDKKETQYF
15	TRBJ2-6	TRBV5-1	CASSLEGAGANVLTF
16	TRBJ1-4	TRBV11-2	CASSLDQVRGSEKLFF
14	TRBJ1-1	TRBV6-1	CASSEASLNTEAFF
17	TRBJ2-5	TRBV20-1	CSARRGLAGERGETQYF
14	TRBJ1-4	TRBV2	CASNLGRANEKLFF
16	TRBJ2-3	TRBV10-2	CASSEGREESTDTQYF
15	TRBJ2-1	TRBV11-2	CASSLLAPQSNEQFF
12	TRBJ1-1	TRBV11-2	CASSRAFTEAFF
14	TRBJ1-1	TRBV29-1	CSVLRTGLRTEAFF
15	TRBJ1-5	TRBV6-2/TRBV6-3	CASSDRDYSNQPQHF
15	TRBJ2-2	TRBV20-1	CSAGQGGPNTGELFF
14	TRBJ2-7	TRBV2	CASSGLAGTHEQYF
13	TRBJ1-1	TRBV19	CASSFGGYTEAFF
12	TRBJ1-2	TRBV12-3/TRBV12-4	CASSRQGTVYTF
15	TRBJ1-4	TRBV6-2/TRBV6-3	CASSPLGATNEKLFF
20	TRBJ2-5	TRBV12-3/TRBV12-4	CASSLWLRAARDESLGTQYF